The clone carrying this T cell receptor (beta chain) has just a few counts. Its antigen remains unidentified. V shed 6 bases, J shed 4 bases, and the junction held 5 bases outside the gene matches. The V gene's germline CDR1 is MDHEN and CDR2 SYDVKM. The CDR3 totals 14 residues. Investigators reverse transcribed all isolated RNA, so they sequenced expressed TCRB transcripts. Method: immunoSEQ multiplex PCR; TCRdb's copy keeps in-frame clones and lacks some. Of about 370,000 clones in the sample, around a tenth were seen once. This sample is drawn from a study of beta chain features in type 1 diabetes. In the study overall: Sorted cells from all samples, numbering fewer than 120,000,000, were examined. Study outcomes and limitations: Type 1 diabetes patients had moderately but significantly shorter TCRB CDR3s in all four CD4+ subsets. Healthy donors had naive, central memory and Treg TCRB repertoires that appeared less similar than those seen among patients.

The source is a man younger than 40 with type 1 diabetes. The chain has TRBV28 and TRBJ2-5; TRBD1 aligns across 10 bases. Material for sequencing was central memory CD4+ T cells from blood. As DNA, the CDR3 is TGTGCCAGCAGCCCCGGGACAGGGGTAGAGACCCAGTACTTC. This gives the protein CASSPGTGVETQYF.